These 7 T cell receptor beta chains came from one sample sequenced in a study of blood T cell repertoires in COVID-19. Generated by immunoSEQ multiplex PCR, the TCRdb table keeps only in-frame clones and is missing some. The sample includes hundreds of thousands of clones, 70% to 90% of them seen just once. Sequences were obtained from peripheral blood. These receptors were obtained from a woman aged 60-70 years with COVID-19, enrolled during active disease.

The V call is TRBV11-3, the J call TRBJ2-3, with 7 bases lining up with TRBD2. V lost 2 bases to trimming and J lost 5 bases; unmatched junction nucleotides: 10. Germline V gene lookup returns CDR1 SGHNT and CDR2 YENEEA. This CDR3 is built from 16 residues. CDR3 DNA sequence: TGTGCCAGCAGCTTATGGGGAGGGAGGATCGGAGATACGCAGTATTTT. Protein: CASSLWGGRIGDTQYF. Supplemented by reference TRBV11-3 and TRBJ2-3, the full variable domain reads EAGVVQSPRYKIIEKKQPVAFWCNPISGHNTLYWYLQNLGQGPELLIRYENEEAVDDSQLPKDRFSAERLKGVDSTLKIQPAELGDSAVYLCASSLWGGRIGDTQYFGPGTRLTVL.

J is TRBJ1-3 and V is TRBV4-2, with unresolved D. Looked up from germline, CDR1 is LGHNA and CDR2 is YNFKEQ. The CDR3 contains 15 residues. V was pared by 2 bases and J by 4 bases, with 12 bases between. CDR3: CASSQFSPGGNTIYF. In DNA form, the CDR3 reads TGTGCCAGCAGCCAATTTTCCCCAGGAGGAAACACCATATATTTT.

The V gene is TRBV6-5, the J gene TRBJ1-1; D may be TRBD1 (6 bases). The germline gives CDR1 MNHEY, CDR2 SVGAGI. The CDR3 length is 14 residues. Between the trimmed V and J ends, which lost 7 bases and 5 bases, there was a span of 17 bases. In DNA form, the CDR3 reads TGTGCCAGCATAAAGGACAGCGCTCGGACTGAAGCTTTCTTT. It encodes CASIKDSARTEAFF.

The chain is built from TRBV7-3 and TRBJ2-5; 15 bases align to TRBD2. CDR3 length: 15 residues. CDR1 SGHTA and CDR2 FQGTGA come from the germline V gene. V lost 5 bases and J lost 3; bases outside the gene matches: 1. CDR3 in amino acids: CASSRTSGGEETQYF. For the CDR3, the DNA is TGTGCCAGCAGCCGGACTAGCGGGGGGGAAGAGACCCAGTACTTC.

The chain has TRBV9 and TRBJ1-5; no firm D call. CDR1 and CDR2 (germline): SGDLS, YYNGEE. The CDR3 is made up of 13 amino acids. The V gene lost 0 bases and the J gene lost 6 bases, with 7 bases spanning the gap. The CDR3 spells CASSVGGSQPQHF. In nucleotides, the CDR3 is TGTGCCAGCAGCGTAGGTGGTAGTCAGCCCCAGCATTTT.

V and J are TRBV7-7 and TRBJ2-3; 8 bases line up with TRBD2. Germline lookup yields CDR1 SSHAT and CDR2 FNYEAQ (reference sequence). Trimming took 6 bases from V and 5 from J; bases not matched to a gene: 4. The CDR3 totals 13 residues. CDR3 loop: CASSSGLGDTQYF. The CDR3, as DNA: TGTGCCAGCAGTTCGGGACTAGGAGATACGCAGTATTTT.

The rearrangement links TRBV10-3 to TRBJ2-5; 15 positions agree with TRBD2. With V trimmed by 4 bases and J by 5 bases, 2 bases remained unmatched. The germline V gene encodes CDR1 ENHRY and CDR2 SYGVKD. The CDR3 is made up of 15 amino acids. CDR3 nucleotides: TGTGCCATCAGTGTCGGGACTAGCGGGGGGGAGACCCAGTACTTC. This encodes CAISVGTSGGETQYF.